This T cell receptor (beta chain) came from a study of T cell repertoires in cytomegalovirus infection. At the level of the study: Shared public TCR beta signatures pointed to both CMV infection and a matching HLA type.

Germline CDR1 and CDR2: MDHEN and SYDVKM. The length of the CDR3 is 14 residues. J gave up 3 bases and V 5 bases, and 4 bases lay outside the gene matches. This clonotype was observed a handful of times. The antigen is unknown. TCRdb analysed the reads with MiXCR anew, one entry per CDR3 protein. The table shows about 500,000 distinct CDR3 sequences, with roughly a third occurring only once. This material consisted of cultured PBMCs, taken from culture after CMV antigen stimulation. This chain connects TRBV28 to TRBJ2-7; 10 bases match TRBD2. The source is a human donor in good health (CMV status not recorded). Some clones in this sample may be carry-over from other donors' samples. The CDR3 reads CASSLAGDFYEQYF. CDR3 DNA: TGTGCCAGCAGTCTAGCGGGGGACTTCTACGAGCAGTACTTC.